This is a list of T cell receptor beta chains from one sample in a study of blood T cell repertoires in COVID-19. Assay used: immunoSEQ multiplex PCR; TCRdb lists only in-frame clones, some missing. The sample lists some 150,000 clones, 76% occurring once. Sequencing was carried out using peripheral blood. These receptors all come from a man between 60 and 75 years old with acute or convalescent COVID-19. The CDR3 runs from the conserved cysteine through the conserved F or W. A D gene is named only where the DNA matches it firmly. A row's size may be missing; if present it is once, few, many or a size class.

CDR3,DNA,D,size,V,J
CASSFRGWNTGELFF,TGTGCCAGCAGTTTCCGGGGGTGGAACACCGGGGAGCTGTTTTTT,.,many,TRBV28,TRBJ2-2
CASSLGQTGVNYGYTF,TGTGCCAGCAGCTTGGGCCAGACAGGGGTTAACTATGGCTACACCTTC,TRBD1,.,TRBV5-6,TRBJ1-2
CASSESPGQAIYEQYF,TGTGCCAGCAGTGAAAGCCCGGGACAGGCGATTTACGAGCAGTACTTC,TRBD1,.,TRBV6-1,TRBJ2-7
CAIRGLDTEAFF,TGTGCCATCAGGGGACTGGACACTGAAGCTTTCTTT,.,once,TRBV10-3,TRBJ1-1
CASMGTAGNTIYF,TGTGCCAGTATGGGGACAGCTGGAAACACCATATATTTT,TRBD1,.,TRBV19,TRBJ1-3
CASSFGDRGHEQYF,TGTGCCAGCAGTTTTGGGGACAGGGGCCACGAGCAGTACTTC,TRBD1,.,TRBV27,TRBJ2-7
CASSSSGSLYNEQFF,TGTGCCAGCAGCTCCAGCGGGAGCCTCTACAATGAGCAGTTCTTC,TRBD2,.,TRBV7-8,TRBJ2-1
CATSDGGAGGRQETQYF,TGTGCCACCAGTGATGGGGGGGCAGGGGGCCGACAAGAGACCCAGTACTTC,.,.,TRBV24-1,TRBJ2-5
CASSQDRGLAIRF,TGCGCCAGCAGCCAAGATCGGGGTCTAGCCATACGATTT,.,.,TRBV4-1,TRBJ2-3
CASSGPGQGLNTEAFF,TGTGCCAGCAGTGGACCCGGACAGGGACTAAACACTGAAGCTTTCTTT,TRBD1,.,TRBV6-1,TRBJ1-1
CASSSQGLGYTF,TGTGCCAGCAGCTCACAGGGGCTTGGCTACACCTTC,TRBD1,.,TRBV9,TRBJ1-2
CASSPPGQGNGYTF,TGTGCCAGCTCACCCCCGGGACAGGGGAATGGCTACACCTTC,TRBD1,.,TRBV18,TRBJ1-2
CASRGGWAFF,TGTGCCAGCAGGGGAGGCTGGGCTTTCTTT,.,few,TRBV6-6,TRBJ1-1
CASSPPRVNTGELFF,TGTGCCAGCAGCCCCCCACGGGTTAACACCGGGGAGCTGTTTTTT,.,few,TRBV7-6,TRBJ2-2
CASSPRTATYEQYF,TGTGCCAGCTCACCACGCACAGCAACCTACGAGCAGTACTTC,.,.,TRBV18,TRBJ2-7
CASSQDRIGGYTF,TGCGCCAGCAGCCAAGATCGCATCGGTGGCTACACCTTC,.,.,TRBV4-1,TRBJ1-2
CASLREGGTDTQYF,TGTGCCAGTTTACGGGAGGGTGGCACAGATACGCAGTATTTT,TRBD2,.,TRBV2,TRBJ2-3
CASSQGGSGVFEQFF,TGTGCCAGCAGCCAAGGGGGTTCAGGGGTTTTTGAGCAGTTCTTC,.,.,TRBV3-1/TRBV3-2,TRBJ2-1
CASSSGRLAGGRADTQYF,TGTGCCAGCAGCTCCGGAAGACTAGCGGGAGGGAGGGCAGATACGCAGTATTTT,TRBD2,.,TRBV7-9,TRBJ2-3
CASSPPGGNTEAFF,TGTGCCAGCAGCCCTCCGGGGGGGAACACTGAAGCTTTCTTT,.,.,TRBV3-1/TRBV3-2,TRBJ1-1
CAWGGTSGYTDTQYF,TGTGCCTGGGGTGGGACTAGCGGTTACACAGATACGCAGTATTTT,TRBD2,.,TRBV30,TRBJ2-3
CASSFGLAGAYEQYF,TGTGCCAGCAGTTTCGGACTAGCGGGGGCATACGAGCAGTACTTC,TRBD2,.,TRBV27,TRBJ2-7
CASSEWQWSNQPQHF,TGTGCCAGCAGTGAGTGGCAGTGGAGCAATCAGCCCCAGCATTTT,.,.,TRBV6-1,TRBJ1-5
CASSSDTDNTEAFF,TGTGCCAGCAGCTCGGACACGGACAACACTGAAGCTTTCTTT,.,.,TRBV5-4,TRBJ1-1
CASSQEGTGLNYGYTF,TGTGCCAGCAGCCAAGAAGGGACAGGGCTTAACTATGGCTACACCTTC,TRBD1,many,TRBV3-1/TRBV3-2,TRBJ1-2
CASSETDRGSNNEQFF,TGTGCCAGCAGTGAGACCGACAGGGGGAGTAACAATGAGCAGTTCTTC,TRBD1,.,TRBV6-4,TRBJ2-1
CAWSYSSNQPQHF,TGTGCCTGGAGTTATTCTAGCAATCAGCCCCAGCATTTT,.,.,TRBV30,TRBJ1-5
CASSTGLAGGVQETQYF,TGCGCCAGCAGCACTGGACTAGCGGGAGGGGTCCAAGAGACCCAGTACTTC,TRBD2,.,TRBV5-1,TRBJ2-5
CASSLKGEQEQFF,TGTGCCAGCAGCTTAAAGGGGGAGCAAGAGCAGTTCTTC,.,.,TRBV5-6,TRBJ2-1
CASSSGTSGIEQYF,TGTGCCAGCAGCTCCGGGACTAGCGGGATCGAGCAGTACTTC,TRBD2,.,TRBV13,TRBJ2-7
CASSLQRGVQETQYF,TGTGCCAGCAGCTTACAGCGGGGCGTTCAAGAGACCCAGTACTTC,TRBD2,.,TRBV7-2,TRBJ2-5
CASSGQGYGYTF,TGTGCCAGCAGTGGACAGGGCTACGGCTACACCTTC,TRBD1,.,TRBV2,TRBJ1-2
CASSPTEAGNEQFF,TGTGCCAGCAGCCCAACGGAGGCGGGCAATGAGCAGTTCTTC,.,few,TRBV27,TRBJ2-1
CASSSGVASGRGVDTQYF,TGTGCCAGCAGCTCGGGGGTCGCTAGCGGGAGAGGTGTAGATACGCAGTATTTT,TRBD2,.,TRBV4-2,TRBJ2-3
CASNSTRGYGYTF,TGCGCCAGCAACTCGACCCGGGGGTATGGCTACACCTTC,.,.,TRBV10-1,TRBJ1-2
CASSVTGVREETQYF,TGCGCCAGCAGCGTGACAGGGGTAAGGGAAGAGACCCAGTACTTC,TRBD1,few,TRBV5-1,TRBJ2-5
CASSEDGTGGYNEQFF,TGTGCCAGCAGTGAAGATGGGACAGGGGGCTACAATGAGCAGTTCTTC,TRBD1,.,TRBV6-1,TRBJ2-1
CASSQDGQGMRETQYF,TGTGCCAGCAGCCAAGACGGACAGGGAATGAGGGAGACCCAGTACTTC,TRBD1,.,TRBV3-1/TRBV3-2,TRBJ2-5
CASSPIRDNQPQHF,TGTGCCAGCAGCCCGATCAGGGATAATCAGCCCCAGCATTTT,.,.,TRBV7-8,TRBJ1-5
CASSTTGQETQYF,TGTGCCAGCAGTACGACAGGGCAAGAGACCCAGTACTTC,TRBD1,.,TRBV6-5,TRBJ2-5
CASSKGVGDRDYEQYF,TGTGCCAGCAGCAAAGGGGTCGGAGACAGGGACTACGAGCAGTACTTC,.,.,TRBV21-1,TRBJ2-7
CASRRAGDVYEQYF,TGTGCCAGTAGGCGTGCAGGGGACGTCTACGAGCAGTACTTC,.,.,TRBV19,TRBJ2-7
CASSRTSGGADTQYF,TGCGCCAGCAGCCGGACTAGCGGAGGTGCAGATACGCAGTATTTT,TRBD2,.,TRBV5-1,TRBJ2-3
CASSIDAGTGARGLFF,TGTGCCAGTAGTATAGACGCCGGGACAGGGGCCCGAGGACTGTTTTTT,TRBD1,once,TRBV19,TRBJ1-4
CASREPGQTYQPQHF,TGTGCCAGTAGAGAACCGGGACAGACTTATCAGCCCCAGCATTTT,TRBD1,.,TRBV19,TRBJ1-5
CASSQDRGTSVDTQYF,TGTGCCAGCAGCCAAGATCGCGGGACTAGCGTAGATACGCAGTATTTT,TRBD2,.,TRBV14,TRBJ2-3
CASSYPGTGEEAFF,TGTGCCAGCAGTTACCCCGGGACAGGTGAGGAAGCTTTCTTT,TRBD1,many,TRBV2,TRBJ1-1
CSASYRGGYEQYF,TGCAGTGCTAGTTACAGGGGGGGCTACGAGCAGTACTTC,.,.,TRBV20-1,TRBJ2-7
CASSSTSGSFYEQYF,TGCGCCAGCAGCTCGACTAGCGGGAGTTTTTACGAGCAGTACTTC,TRBD2,.,TRBV5-1,TRBJ2-7
CASRPGESSYGYTF,TGTGCCAGCAGGCCGGGAGAGTCTTCCTATGGCTACACCTTC,.,few,TRBV6-5,TRBJ1-2
CASSLSLAGVSYNEQFF,TGTGCCAGCAGCTTAAGTCTAGCGGGGGTCTCCTACAATGAGCAGTTCTTC,TRBD2,once,TRBV7-9,TRBJ2-1
CASSPTGSGANVLTF,TGTGCCAGCTCACCAACCGGCTCTGGGGCCAACGTCCTGACTTTC,.,.,TRBV18,TRBJ2-6
CASKSWREEDEQYF,TGTGCCAGCAAGAGTTGGCGGGAGGAGGACGAGCAGTACTTC,TRBD2,.,TRBV2,TRBJ2-7
CASLPLAKNIQYF,TGTGCCAGTTTGCCACTAGCCAAAAACATTCAGTACTTC,.,.,TRBV28,TRBJ2-4
CASSPRSGTSGISIQYF,TGCGCCAGCAGTCCCAGATCCGGGACTAGCGGGATAAGCATTCAGTACTTC,TRBD2,.,TRBV5-1,TRBJ2-4